This is a list of T cell receptor beta chains from one sample in a study of T cells in Graves' hyperthyroidism and ophthalmopathy. TCRdb analysed the multiplex PCR reads with MiXCR anew, one entry per CDR3 protein. This table has hundreds of thousands of distinct CDR3 sequences, more than 12% appearing once. Sequencing used blood. The receptors stem from a woman aged 45-65 years with Graves' ophthalmopathy. Each CDR3 is given with its conserved first and last residue. Fields, in order: V gene, clone size, J gene, D gene, CDR3 protein, CDR3 DNA. D genes are given only for firm matches. For some rows the clone size is stated as once, few or many, or as a class when expanded; others skip it.

v_call: TRBV18
clone_size: many
j_call: TRBJ2-7
d_call: NA
cdr3_aa: CASSPTSGQGEGEQYF
cdr3_nt: TGTGCCAGCTCACCTACTAGCGGACAGGGCGAAGGAGAGCAGTACTTC

v_call: TRBV10-3
clone_size: NA
j_call: TRBJ2-1
d_call: NA
cdr3_aa: CAISESGTGGRRYNEQFF
cdr3_nt: TGTGCCATCAGTGAGTCTGGAACCGGGGGACGGCGCTACAATGAGCAGTTCTTC

v_call: TRBV7-9
clone_size: NA
j_call: TRBJ1-2
d_call: TRBD1
cdr3_aa: CASSTPIQGDHNYGYTF
cdr3_nt: TGTGCCAGCAGTACACCGATACAGGGGGATCATAACTATGGCTACACCTTC

v_call: TRBV6-2/TRBV6-3
clone_size: many
j_call: TRBJ1-1
d_call: NA
cdr3_aa: CASSYDVSSIAEAFF
cdr3_nt: TGTGCCAGCAGTTACGACGTGTCGAGTATCGCTGAAGCTTTCTTT

v_call: TRBV15
clone_size: NA
j_call: TRBJ2-1
d_call: NA
cdr3_aa: CATSREFPRGDQFF
cdr3_nt: TGTGCCACCAGCAGAGAATTCCCGCGGGGAGACCAGTTCTTC

v_call: TRBV7-3
clone_size: NA
j_call: TRBJ1-6
d_call: TRBD1
cdr3_aa: CASSQTGGSPLHF
cdr3_nt: TGTGCCAGCAGCCAAACAGGGGGATCACCCCTCCACTTT

v_call: TRBV7-2
clone_size: many
j_call: TRBJ2-7
d_call: NA
cdr3_aa: CASSLAEGYEQYF
cdr3_nt: TGTGCCAGCAGCTTAGCGGAGGGGTACGAGCAGTACTTC

v_call: TRBV20-1
clone_size: many
j_call: TRBJ2-3
d_call: TRBD1
cdr3_aa: CSVRTGTDTQYF
cdr3_nt: TGCAGTGTCCGGACAGGTACAGATACGCAGTATTTT

v_call: TRBV27
clone_size: many
j_call: TRBJ2-7
d_call: NA
cdr3_aa: CASSYSGPVPYEQYF
cdr3_nt: TGTGCCAGCAGTTACTCGGGCCCGGTCCCCTACGAGCAGTACTTC

v_call: TRBV4-1
clone_size: NA
j_call: TRBJ2-3
d_call: TRBD2
cdr3_aa: CASSRSGLAGGPGADTQYF
cdr3_nt: TGCGCCAGCAGCCGATCGGGACTAGCGGGAGGGCCTGGAGCAGATACGCAGTATTTT

v_call: TRBV9
clone_size: many
j_call: TRBJ2-1
d_call: TRBD2
cdr3_aa: CASSVANAGTSYEQFF
cdr3_nt: TGTGCCAGCAGCGTAGCAAATGCCGGGACTAGCTATGAGCAGTTCTTC

v_call: TRBV28
clone_size: NA
j_call: TRBJ1-5
d_call: TRBD1
cdr3_aa: CASRDRDREIQPQHF
cdr3_nt: TGTGCCAGCAGGGACCGGGACAGAGAGATTCAGCCCCAGCATTTT

v_call: TRBV19
clone_size: NA
j_call: TRBJ2-1
d_call: TRBD2
cdr3_aa: CASSTPGGAGGPGEQFF
cdr3_nt: TGTGCCAGTAGTACCCCCGGCGGGGCGGGAGGGCCGGGTGAGCAGTTCTTC

v_call: TRBV28
clone_size: many
j_call: TRBJ2-5
d_call: TRBD2
cdr3_aa: CASSFTGREGETQYF
cdr3_nt: TGTGCCAGCAGTTTCACCGGGCGGGAGGGTGAGACCCAGTACTTC

v_call: TRBV6-5
clone_size: NA
j_call: TRBJ2-1
d_call: TRBD2
cdr3_aa: CASSYPRGAGVSYDEQFF
cdr3_nt: TGTGCCAGCAGTTACCCTAGAGGAGCGGGAGTCTCCTACGATGAGCAGTTCTTC

v_call: TRBV5-1
clone_size: NA
j_call: TRBJ2-2
d_call: NA
cdr3_aa: CASSGAGVPGELFF
cdr3_nt: TGCGCCAGCAGCGGGGCAGGGGTTCCCGGGGAGCTGTTTTTT

v_call: TRBV6-1
clone_size: many
j_call: TRBJ2-7
d_call: NA
cdr3_aa: CASSAAQGYEQYF
cdr3_nt: TGTGCCAGCAGCGCCGCGCAGGGCTACGAGCAGTACTTC

v_call: TRBV28
clone_size: NA
j_call: TRBJ2-7
d_call: NA
cdr3_aa: CASVSMTEDEQYF
cdr3_nt: TGTGCCAGCGTCTCCATGACAGAGGACGAGCAGTACTTC

v_call: TRBV19
clone_size: once
j_call: TRBJ1-6
d_call: NA
cdr3_aa: CASGSSGAPLHF
cdr3_nt: TGTGCCAGTGGCTCCTCCGGGGCACCCCTCCACTTT

v_call: TRBV7-9
clone_size: few
j_call: TRBJ2-7
d_call: TRBD1
cdr3_aa: CASSPVDRTSPEQYF
cdr3_nt: TGTGCCAGCAGCCCCGTGGACAGGACGAGTCCCGAGCAGTACTTC

v_call: TRBV30
clone_size: NA
j_call: TRBJ1-6
d_call: NA
cdr3_aa: CAWSGTAGINSPLHF
cdr3_nt: TGTGCCTGGAGTGGGACAGCCGGCATTAATTCACCCCTCCACTTT

v_call: TRBV4-1
clone_size: NA
j_call: TRBJ2-5
d_call: NA
cdr3_aa: CANSQERGQETQYF
cdr3_nt: TGCGCCAACAGCCAAGAGCGAGGCCAAGAGACCCAGTACTTC

v_call: TRBV11-2
clone_size: many
j_call: TRBJ2-7
d_call: NA
cdr3_aa: CASNAPGEQYF
cdr3_nt: TGTGCCAGCAACGCCCCAGGGGAGCAGTACTTC

v_call: TRBV20-1
clone_size: many
j_call: TRBJ2-1
d_call: NA
cdr3_aa: CSARDRVLAQNEQFF
cdr3_nt: TGCAGTGCTAGAGATCGAGTCCTAGCGCAGAATGAGCAGTTCTTC

v_call: TRBV20-1
clone_size: many
j_call: TRBJ2-3
d_call: TRBD2
cdr3_aa: CSAPLWTSGSDSTDTQYF
cdr3_nt: TGCAGTGCTCCACTTTGGACTAGCGGGAGCGATAGCACAGATACGCAGTATTTT

v_call: TRBV7-9
clone_size: many
j_call: TRBJ2-1
d_call: TRBD1
cdr3_aa: CASSSGQEGNEQFF
cdr3_nt: TGTGCCAGCAGCTCGGGACAGGAGGGCAATGAGCAGTTCTTC

v_call: TRBV7-2
clone_size: NA
j_call: TRBJ2-3
d_call: TRBD2
cdr3_aa: CASSFTSGRVADTQYF
cdr3_nt: TGTGCCAGCAGCTTTACTAGCGGGAGAGTAGCAGATACGCAGTATTTT

v_call: TRBV28
clone_size: NA
j_call: TRBJ1-2
d_call: NA
cdr3_aa: CASSLIGQLPFYGYTF
cdr3_nt: TGTGCCAGCAGTTTAATTGGTCAGCTACCTTTCTATGGCTACACCTTC

v_call: TRBV9
clone_size: NA
j_call: TRBJ2-7
d_call: NA
cdr3_aa: CASSVGWGAQTYEQYF
cdr3_nt: TGTGCCAGCAGCGTAGGTTGGGGGGCCCAAACCTACGAGCAGTACTTC

v_call: TRBV2
clone_size: few
j_call: TRBJ2-1
d_call: NA
cdr3_aa: CASSEEDRSSYNEQFF
cdr3_nt: TGTGCCAGCAGTGAAGAGGACCGAAGCTCCTACAATGAGCAGTTCTTC

v_call: TRBV28
clone_size: many
j_call: TRBJ2-7
d_call: TRBD2
cdr3_aa: CASSLLAGADEQYF
cdr3_nt: TGTGCCAGCAGTTTATTGGCGGGAGCGGACGAGCAGTACTTC

v_call: TRBV20-1
clone_size: few
j_call: TRBJ1-4
d_call: NA
cdr3_aa: CSARDRREATNEKLFF
cdr3_nt: TGCAGTGCTAGAGATCGGAGGGAAGCAACTAATGAAAAACTGTTTTTT

v_call: TRBV11-3
clone_size: many
j_call: TRBJ2-3
d_call: NA
cdr3_aa: CASSIRAGGREYF
cdr3_nt: TGTGCCAGCAGCATCCGAGCGGGTGGCAGGGAGTATTTT

v_call: TRBV5-1
clone_size: few
j_call: TRBJ1-5
d_call: NA
cdr3_aa: CASSATGSGNQPQHF
cdr3_nt: TGCGCCAGCAGCGCAACAGGGTCGGGCAATCAGCCCCAGCATTTT

v_call: TRBV30
clone_size: few
j_call: TRBJ2-6
d_call: NA
cdr3_aa: CAWSPGSGANVLTF
cdr3_nt: TGTGCCTGGAGTCCCGGGTCTGGGGCCAACGTCCTGACTTTC

v_call: TRBV5-1
clone_size: many
j_call: TRBJ1-1
d_call: NA
cdr3_aa: CASSDGRGLLNTEAFF
cdr3_nt: TGCGCCAGCAGCGACGGCCGGGGGCTTCTGAACACTGAAGCTTTCTTT

v_call: TRBV20-1
clone_size: many
j_call: TRBJ2-5
d_call: TRBD1
cdr3_aa: CSARGRRGQETQYF
cdr3_nt: TGCAGTGCTAGAGGTCGCAGGGGGCAAGAGACCCAGTACTTC

v_call: TRBV12-3/TRBV12-4
clone_size: few
j_call: TRBJ1-4
d_call: TRBD1
cdr3_aa: CASSLGGTGLAEKLFF
cdr3_nt: TGTGCCAGCAGTTTAGGTGGGACAGGGTTGGCTGAAAAACTGTTTTTT

v_call: TRBV27
clone_size: NA
j_call: TRBJ2-2
d_call: TRBD2
cdr3_aa: CASSTGLPGELFF
cdr3_nt: TGTGCCAGCAGTACGGGACTACCCGGGGAGCTGTTTTTT

v_call: TRBV2
clone_size: NA
j_call: TRBJ2-2
d_call: TRBD2
cdr3_aa: CASSASGRVPGELFF
cdr3_nt: TGTGCCAGCAGTGCCAGCGGGAGGGTGCCCGGGGAGCTGTTTTTT

v_call: TRBV20-1
clone_size: NA
j_call: TRBJ1-5
d_call: NA
cdr3_aa: CSARDHGNQPQHF
cdr3_nt: TGCAGTGCTAGAGATCATGGGAATCAGCCCCAGCATTTT

v_call: TRBV12-3/TRBV12-4
clone_size: many
j_call: TRBJ2-7
d_call: NA
cdr3_aa: CASSLLYRRFYEQYF
cdr3_nt: TGTGCCAGCAGTTTACTTTACAGAAGGTTTTACGAGCAGTACTTC

v_call: TRBV2
clone_size: many
j_call: TRBJ1-5
d_call: NA
cdr3_aa: CASSADSRSQPQHF
cdr3_nt: TGTGCCAGCAGTGCTGACAGTCGCAGTCAGCCCCAGCATTTT

v_call: TRBV9
clone_size: few
j_call: TRBJ1-1
d_call: TRBD1
cdr3_aa: CASSVAGVGDRGVGAFF
cdr3_nt: TGTGCCAGCAGCGTAGCGGGGGTGGGGGACAGGGGAGTCGGAGCTTTCTTT

v_call: TRBV5-1
clone_size: few
j_call: TRBJ2-1
d_call: NA
cdr3_aa: CASSWGNNEQFF
cdr3_nt: TGCGCCAGCAGCTGGGGGAACAATGAGCAGTTCTTC